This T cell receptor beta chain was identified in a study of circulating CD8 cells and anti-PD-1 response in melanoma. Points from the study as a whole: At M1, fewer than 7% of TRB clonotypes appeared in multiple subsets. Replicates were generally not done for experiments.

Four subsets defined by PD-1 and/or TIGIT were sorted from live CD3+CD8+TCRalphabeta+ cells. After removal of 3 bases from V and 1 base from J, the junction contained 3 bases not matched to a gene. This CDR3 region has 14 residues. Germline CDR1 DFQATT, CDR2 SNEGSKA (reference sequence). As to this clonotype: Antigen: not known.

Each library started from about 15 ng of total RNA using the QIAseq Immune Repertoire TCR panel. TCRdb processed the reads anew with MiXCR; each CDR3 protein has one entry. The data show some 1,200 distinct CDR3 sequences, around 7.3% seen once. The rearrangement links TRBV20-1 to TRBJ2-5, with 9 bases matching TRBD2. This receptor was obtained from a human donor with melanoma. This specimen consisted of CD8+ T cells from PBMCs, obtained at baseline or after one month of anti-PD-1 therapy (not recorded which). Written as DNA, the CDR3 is TGCAGTGCTAGGCCAGCGGGGGGCCAAGAGACCCAGTACTTC. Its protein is CSARPAGGQETQYF.